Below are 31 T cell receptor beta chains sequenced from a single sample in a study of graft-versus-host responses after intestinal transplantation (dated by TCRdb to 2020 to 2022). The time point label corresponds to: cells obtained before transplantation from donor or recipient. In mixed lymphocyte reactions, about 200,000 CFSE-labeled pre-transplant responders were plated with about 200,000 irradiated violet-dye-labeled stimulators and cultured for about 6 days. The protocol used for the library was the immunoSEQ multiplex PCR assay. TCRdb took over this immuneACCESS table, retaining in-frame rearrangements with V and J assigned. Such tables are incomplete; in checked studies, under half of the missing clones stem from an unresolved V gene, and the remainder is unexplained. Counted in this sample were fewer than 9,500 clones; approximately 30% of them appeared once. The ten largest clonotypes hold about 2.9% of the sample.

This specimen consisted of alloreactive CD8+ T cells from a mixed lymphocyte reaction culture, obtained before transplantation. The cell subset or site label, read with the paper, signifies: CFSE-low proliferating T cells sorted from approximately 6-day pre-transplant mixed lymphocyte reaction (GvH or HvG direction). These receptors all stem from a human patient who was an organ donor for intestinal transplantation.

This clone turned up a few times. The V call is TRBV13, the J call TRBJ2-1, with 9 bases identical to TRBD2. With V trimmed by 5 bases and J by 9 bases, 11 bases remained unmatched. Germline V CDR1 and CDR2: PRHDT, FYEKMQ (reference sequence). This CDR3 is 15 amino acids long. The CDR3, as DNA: TGTGCCAGCAGCCCGGGGACTAGCCGTAAGGGTGAGCAGTTCTTC. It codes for CASSPGTSRKGEQFF.

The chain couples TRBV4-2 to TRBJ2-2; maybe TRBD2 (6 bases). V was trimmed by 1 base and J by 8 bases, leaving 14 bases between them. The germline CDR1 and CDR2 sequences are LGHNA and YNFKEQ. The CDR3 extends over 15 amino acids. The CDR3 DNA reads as TGTGCCAGCAGCCAAGCAGAGCAGGGAGGAGGGGAGCTGTTTTTT. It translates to CASSQAEQGGGELFF.

The CDR3 sequence: CASSLGPVIIKGVPTDTQYF. CDR3 bases: TGTGCCAGCAGCTTAGGGCCGGTGATAATTAAGGGAGTTCCCACAGATACGCAGTATTTT. This chain links TRBV13 with TRBJ2-3; weak D call: TRBD2 (5 bases). CDR1 PRHDT and CDR2 FYEKMQ come from the germline V gene (reference sequence). V was pared by 0 bases and J by 2 bases, with 24 bases between. CDR3 length equals 20 residues.

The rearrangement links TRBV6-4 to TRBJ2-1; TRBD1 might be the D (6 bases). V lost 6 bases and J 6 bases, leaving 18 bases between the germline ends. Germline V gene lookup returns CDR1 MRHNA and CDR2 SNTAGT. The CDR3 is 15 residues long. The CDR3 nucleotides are TGTGCCAGCAGCGCCGCTGGGGCAGGGGTCAATGAGCAGTTCTTC. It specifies CASSAAGAGVNEQFF.

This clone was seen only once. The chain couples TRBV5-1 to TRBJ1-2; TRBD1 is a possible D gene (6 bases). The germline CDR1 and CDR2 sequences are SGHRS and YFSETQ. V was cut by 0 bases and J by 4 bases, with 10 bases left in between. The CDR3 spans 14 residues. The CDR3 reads CASSLAQGTYGYTF. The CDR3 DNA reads TGCGCCAGCAGCTTGGCTCAGGGGACCTATGGCTACACCTTC.

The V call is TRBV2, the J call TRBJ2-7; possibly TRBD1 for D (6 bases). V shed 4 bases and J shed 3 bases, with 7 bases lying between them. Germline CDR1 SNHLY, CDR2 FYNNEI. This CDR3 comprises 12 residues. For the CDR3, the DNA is TGTGCCAGCAGTGGACAGGACTACGAGCAGTACTTC. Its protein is CASSGQDYEQYF.

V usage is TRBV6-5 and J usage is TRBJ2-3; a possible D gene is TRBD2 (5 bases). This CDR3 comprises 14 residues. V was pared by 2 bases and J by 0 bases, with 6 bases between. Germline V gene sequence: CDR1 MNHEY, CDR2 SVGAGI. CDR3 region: CASSYEGSTDTQYF. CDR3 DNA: TGTGCCAGCAGTTACGAGGGTAGCACAGATACGCAGTATTTT.

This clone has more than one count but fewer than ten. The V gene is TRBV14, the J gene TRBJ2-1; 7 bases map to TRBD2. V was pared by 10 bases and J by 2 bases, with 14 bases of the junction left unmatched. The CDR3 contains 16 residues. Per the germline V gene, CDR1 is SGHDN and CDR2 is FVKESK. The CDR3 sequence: CANPNVGGGPYNEQFF. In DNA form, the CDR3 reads TGTGCCAACCCGAACGTGGGGGGAGGGCCCTACAATGAGCAGTTCTTC.

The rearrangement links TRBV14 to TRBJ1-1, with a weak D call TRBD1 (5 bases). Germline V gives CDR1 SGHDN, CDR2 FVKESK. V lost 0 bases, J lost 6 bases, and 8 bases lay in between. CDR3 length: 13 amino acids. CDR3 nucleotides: TGTGCCAGCAGCCAAGAGTCGACAGCTGAAGCTTTCTTT. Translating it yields CASSQESTAEAFF.

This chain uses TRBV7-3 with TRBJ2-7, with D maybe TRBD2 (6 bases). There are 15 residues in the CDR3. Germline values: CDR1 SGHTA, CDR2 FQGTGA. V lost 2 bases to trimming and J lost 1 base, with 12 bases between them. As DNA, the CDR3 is TGTGCCAGCAGCTTAGGGGTCGGGGGATCCTACGAGCAGTACTTC. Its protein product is CASSLGVGGSYEQYF.

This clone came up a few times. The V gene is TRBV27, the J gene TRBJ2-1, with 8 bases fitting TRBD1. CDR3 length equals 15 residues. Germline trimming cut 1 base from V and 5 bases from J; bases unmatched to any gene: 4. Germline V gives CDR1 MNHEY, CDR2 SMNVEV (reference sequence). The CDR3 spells CASSLLDRADNEQFF. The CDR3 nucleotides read TGTGCCAGCAGTTTATTGGACAGGGCAGACAATGAGCAGTTCTTC.

The CDR3 region is CASSLLGDYPGYTF. DNA of the CDR3: TGTGCCAGCAGTCTCCTGGGGGACTATCCGGGCTACACCTTC. The chain joins TRBV5-6 to TRBJ1-2; D is possibly TRBD1 (5 bases). Germline V gene lookup returns CDR1 SGHDT and CDR2 YYEEEE. Trimming took off 5 bases at V and 8 bases at J, with 19 bases between the two ends. This CDR3 contains 14 residues.

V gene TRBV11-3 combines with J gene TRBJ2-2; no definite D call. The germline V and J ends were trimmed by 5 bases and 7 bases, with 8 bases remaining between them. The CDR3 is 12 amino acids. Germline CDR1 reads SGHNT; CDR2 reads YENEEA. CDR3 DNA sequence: TGTGCCAGCAGCCAATTCGGCGGGGAGCTGTTTTTT. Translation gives CASSQFGGELFF.

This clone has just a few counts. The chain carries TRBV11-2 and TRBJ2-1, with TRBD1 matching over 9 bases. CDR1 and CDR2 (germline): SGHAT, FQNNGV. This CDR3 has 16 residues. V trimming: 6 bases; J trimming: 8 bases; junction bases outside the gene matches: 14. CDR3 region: CASRPTGGYTMDEQFF. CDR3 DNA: TGTGCCAGCAGACCAACAGGGGGCTACACTATGGATGAGCAGTTCTTC.

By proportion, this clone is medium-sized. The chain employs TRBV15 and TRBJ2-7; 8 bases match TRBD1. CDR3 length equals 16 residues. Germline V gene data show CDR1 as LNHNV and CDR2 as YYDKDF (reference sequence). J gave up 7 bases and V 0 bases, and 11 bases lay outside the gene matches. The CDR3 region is CATSRDRGRGPDEQYF. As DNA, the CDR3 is TGTGCCACCAGCAGAGATCGCGGCAGGGGGCCGGATGAGCAGTACTTC.

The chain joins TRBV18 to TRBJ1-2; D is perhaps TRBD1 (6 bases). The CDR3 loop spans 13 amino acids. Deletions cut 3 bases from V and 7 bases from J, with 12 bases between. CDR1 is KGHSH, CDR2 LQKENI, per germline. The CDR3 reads CASSPPGVAGYTF. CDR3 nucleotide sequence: TGTGCCAGCTCACCCCCAGGGGTGGCTGGCTACACCTTC.

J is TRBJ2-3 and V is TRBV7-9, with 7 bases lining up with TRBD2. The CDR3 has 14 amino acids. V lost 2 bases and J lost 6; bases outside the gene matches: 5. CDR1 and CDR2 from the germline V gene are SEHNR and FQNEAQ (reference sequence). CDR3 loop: CASSLWGGVDTQYF. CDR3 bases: TGTGCCAGCAGCTTATGGGGGGGTGTGGATACGCAGTATTTT.

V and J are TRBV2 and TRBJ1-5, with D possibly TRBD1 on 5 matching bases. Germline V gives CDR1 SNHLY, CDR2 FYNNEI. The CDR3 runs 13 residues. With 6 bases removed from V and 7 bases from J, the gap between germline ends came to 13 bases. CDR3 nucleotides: TGTGCCAGCAGCAAGGAGGGGAGCCAGCCCCAGCATTTT. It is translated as CASSKEGSQPQHF. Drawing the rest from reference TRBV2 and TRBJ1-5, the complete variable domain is EPEVTQTPSHQVTQMGQEVILRCVPISNHLYFYWYRQILGQKVEFLVSFYNNEISEKSEIFDDQFSVERPDGSNFTLKIRSTKLEDSAMYFCASSKEGSQPQHFGDGTRLSIL.

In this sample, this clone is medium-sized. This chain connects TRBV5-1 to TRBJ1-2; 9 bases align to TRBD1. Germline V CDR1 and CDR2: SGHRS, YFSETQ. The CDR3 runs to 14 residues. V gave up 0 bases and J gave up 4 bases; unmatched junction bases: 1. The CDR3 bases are TGCGCCAGCAGCTTGGGGGACAGGGTCTATGGCTACACCTTC. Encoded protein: CASSLGDRVYGYTF.

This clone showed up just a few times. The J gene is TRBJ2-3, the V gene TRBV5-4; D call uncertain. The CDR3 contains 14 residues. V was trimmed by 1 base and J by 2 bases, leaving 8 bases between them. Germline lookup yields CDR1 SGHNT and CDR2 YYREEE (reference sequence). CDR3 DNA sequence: TGTGCCAGCAGCTTGATGAGAGACACAGATACGCAGTATTTT. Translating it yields CASSLMRDTDTQYF.

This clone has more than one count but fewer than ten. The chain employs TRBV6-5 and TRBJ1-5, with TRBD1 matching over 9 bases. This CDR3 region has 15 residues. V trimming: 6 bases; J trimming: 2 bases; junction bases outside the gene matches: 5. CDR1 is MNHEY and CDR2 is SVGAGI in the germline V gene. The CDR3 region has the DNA TGTGCCAGCAGACAGGGGGCGTACGGCAATCAGCCCCAGCATTTT. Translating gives CASRQGAYGNQPQHF.

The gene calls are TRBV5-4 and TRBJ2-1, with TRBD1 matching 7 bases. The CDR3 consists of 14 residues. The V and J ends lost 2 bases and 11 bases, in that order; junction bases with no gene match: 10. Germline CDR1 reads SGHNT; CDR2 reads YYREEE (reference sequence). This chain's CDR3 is CASSFNWDRDKQFF. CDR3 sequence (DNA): TGTGCCAGCAGCTTTAACTGGGACAGAGACAAGCAGTTCTTC.

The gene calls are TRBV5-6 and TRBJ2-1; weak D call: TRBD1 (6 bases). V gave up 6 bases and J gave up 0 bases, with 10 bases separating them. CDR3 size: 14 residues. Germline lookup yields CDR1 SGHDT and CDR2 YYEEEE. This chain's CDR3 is CASIVTGSYNEQFF. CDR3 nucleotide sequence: TGTGCCAGCATCGTGACAGGCTCCTACAATGAGCAGTTCTTC.

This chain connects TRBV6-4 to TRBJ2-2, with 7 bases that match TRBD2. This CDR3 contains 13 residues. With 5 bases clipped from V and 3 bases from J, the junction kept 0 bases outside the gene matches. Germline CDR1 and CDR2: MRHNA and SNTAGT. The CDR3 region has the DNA TGTGCCAGCAGTAGCGGGGACACCGGGGAGCTGTTTTTT. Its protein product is CASSSGDTGELFF.

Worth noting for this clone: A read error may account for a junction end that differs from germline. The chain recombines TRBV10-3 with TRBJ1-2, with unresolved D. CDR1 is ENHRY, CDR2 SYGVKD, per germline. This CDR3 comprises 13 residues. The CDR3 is CAIREFFDYGYTF. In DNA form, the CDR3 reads TGTGCCATCAGGGAGTTCTTTGACTATGGCTACACCTTC.

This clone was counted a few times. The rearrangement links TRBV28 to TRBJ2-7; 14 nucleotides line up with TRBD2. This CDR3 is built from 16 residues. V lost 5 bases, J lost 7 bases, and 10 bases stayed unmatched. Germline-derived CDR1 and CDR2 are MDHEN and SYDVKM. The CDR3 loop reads CASSLDPGLAGVEQYF. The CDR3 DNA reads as TGTGCCAGCAGTCTCGACCCGGGACTAGCGGGAGTAGAGCAGTACTTC.

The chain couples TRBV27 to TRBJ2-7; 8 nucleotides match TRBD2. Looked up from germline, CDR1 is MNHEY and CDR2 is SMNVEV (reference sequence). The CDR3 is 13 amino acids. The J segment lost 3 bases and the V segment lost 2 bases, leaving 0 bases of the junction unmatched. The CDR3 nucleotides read TGTGCCAGCAGTTTAGGGACTAGCTACGAGCAGTACTTC. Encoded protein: CASSLGTSYEQYF.

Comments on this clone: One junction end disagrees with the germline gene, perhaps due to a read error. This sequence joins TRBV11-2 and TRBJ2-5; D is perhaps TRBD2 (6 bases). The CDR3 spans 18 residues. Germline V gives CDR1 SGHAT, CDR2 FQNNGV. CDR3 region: CASSLGPYIAVIEETQYF. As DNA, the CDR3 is TGTGCCAGCAGTTTAGGCCCCTACATAGCGGTAATAGAGGAGACCCAGTACTTC. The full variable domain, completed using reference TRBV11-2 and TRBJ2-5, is EAGVAQSPRYKIIEKRQSVAFWCNPISGHATLYWYQQILGQGPKLLIQFQNNGVVDDSQLPKDRFSAERLKGVDSTLKIQPAKLEDSAVYLCASSLGPYIAVIEETQYFGPGTRLLVL.

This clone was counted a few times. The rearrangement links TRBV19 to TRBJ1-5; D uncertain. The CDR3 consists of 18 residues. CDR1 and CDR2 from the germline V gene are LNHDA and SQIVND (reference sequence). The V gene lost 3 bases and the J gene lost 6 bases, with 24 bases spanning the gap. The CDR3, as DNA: TGTGCCAGTAGTATTCGGGAGATCCCCTTTATTCTTGGTCAGCCCCAGCATTTT. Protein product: CASSIREIPFILGQPQHF.

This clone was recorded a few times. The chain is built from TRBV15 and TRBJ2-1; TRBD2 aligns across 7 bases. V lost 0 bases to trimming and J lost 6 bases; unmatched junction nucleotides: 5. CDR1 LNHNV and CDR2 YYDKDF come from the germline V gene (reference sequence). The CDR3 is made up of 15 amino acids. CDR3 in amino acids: CATSREGRETNEQFF. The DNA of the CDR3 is TGTGCCACCAGCAGAGAGGGGCGGGAGACCAATGAGCAGTTCTTC. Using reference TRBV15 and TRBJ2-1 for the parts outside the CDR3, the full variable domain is DAMVIQNPRYQVTQFGKPVTLSCSQTLNHNVMYWYQQKSSQAPKLLFHYYDKDFNNEADTPDNFQSRRPNTSFCFLDIRSPGLGDTAMYLCATSREGRETNEQFFGPGTRLTVL.

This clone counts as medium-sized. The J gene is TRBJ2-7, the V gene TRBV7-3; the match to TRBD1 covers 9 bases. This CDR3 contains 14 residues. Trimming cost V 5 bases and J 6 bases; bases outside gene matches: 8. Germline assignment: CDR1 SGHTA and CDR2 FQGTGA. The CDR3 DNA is TGTGCCAGCAGCCCGGGACAGGGCCCCGCCGAGCAGTACTTC. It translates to CASSPGQGPAEQYF.